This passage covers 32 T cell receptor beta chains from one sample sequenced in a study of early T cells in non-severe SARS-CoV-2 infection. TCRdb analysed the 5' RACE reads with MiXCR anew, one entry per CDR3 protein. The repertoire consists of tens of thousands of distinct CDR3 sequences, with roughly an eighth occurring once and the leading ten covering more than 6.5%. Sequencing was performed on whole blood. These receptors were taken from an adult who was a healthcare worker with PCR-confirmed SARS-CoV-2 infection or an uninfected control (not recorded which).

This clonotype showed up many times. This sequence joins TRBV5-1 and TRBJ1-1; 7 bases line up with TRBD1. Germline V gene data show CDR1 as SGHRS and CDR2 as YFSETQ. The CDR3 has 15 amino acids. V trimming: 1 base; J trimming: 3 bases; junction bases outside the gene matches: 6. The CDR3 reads CASSLNPTGDTEAFF. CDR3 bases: TGCGCCAGCAGCTTGAATCCTACAGGGGACACTGAAGCTTTCTTT.

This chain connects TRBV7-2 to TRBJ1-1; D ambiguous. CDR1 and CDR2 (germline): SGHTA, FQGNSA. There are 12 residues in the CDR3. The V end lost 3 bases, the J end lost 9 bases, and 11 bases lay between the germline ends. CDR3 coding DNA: TGTGCCAGCAGCTTTCGCAGGCCCCAAGCTTTCTTT. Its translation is CASSFRRPQAFF.

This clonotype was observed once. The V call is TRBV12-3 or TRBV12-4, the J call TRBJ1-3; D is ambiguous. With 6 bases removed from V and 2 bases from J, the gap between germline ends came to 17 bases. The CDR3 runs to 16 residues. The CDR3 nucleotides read TGTGCCAGCAGCCCTATAAGGACTGCTGCTGGAAACACCATATATTTT. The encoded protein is CASSPIRTAAGNTIYF.

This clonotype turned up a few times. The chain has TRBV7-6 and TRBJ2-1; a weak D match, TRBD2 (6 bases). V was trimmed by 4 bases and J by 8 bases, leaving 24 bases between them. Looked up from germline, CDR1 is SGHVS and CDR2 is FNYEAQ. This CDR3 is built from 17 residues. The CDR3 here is CASSSVTGLITRDEQFF. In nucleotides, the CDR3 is TGTGCCAGCAGCTCGGTAACGGGACTTATTACTCGCGATGAGCAGTTCTTC.

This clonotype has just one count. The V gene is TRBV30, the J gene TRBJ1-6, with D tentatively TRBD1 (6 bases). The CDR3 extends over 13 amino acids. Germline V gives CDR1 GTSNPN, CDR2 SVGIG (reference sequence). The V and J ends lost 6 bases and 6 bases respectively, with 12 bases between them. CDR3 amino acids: CACRQEFNSPLHF. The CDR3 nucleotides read TGTGCCTGTCGACAGGAATTTAATTCACCCCTCCACTTT.

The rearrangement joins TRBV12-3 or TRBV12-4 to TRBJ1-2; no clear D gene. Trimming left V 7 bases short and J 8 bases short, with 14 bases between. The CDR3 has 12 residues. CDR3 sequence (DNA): TGTGCCAGCACCGAGGGCGGCGGGGGCTACACCTTC. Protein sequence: CASTEGGGGYTF.

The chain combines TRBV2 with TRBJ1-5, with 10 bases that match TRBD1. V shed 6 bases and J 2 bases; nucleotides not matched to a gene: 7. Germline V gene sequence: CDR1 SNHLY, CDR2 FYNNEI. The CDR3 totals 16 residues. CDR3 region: CASRGGTGDGNQPQHF. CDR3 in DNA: TGTGCCAGCAGGGGGGGGACAGGGGACGGCAATCAGCCCCAGCATTTT.

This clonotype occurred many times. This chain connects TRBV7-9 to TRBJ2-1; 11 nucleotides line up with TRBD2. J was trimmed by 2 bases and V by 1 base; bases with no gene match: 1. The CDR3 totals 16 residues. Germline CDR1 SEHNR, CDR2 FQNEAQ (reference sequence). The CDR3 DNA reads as TGTGCCAGCAGCTTAGGACTAGCGGGACCCTACAATGAGCAGTTCTTC. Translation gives CASSLGLAGPYNEQFF.

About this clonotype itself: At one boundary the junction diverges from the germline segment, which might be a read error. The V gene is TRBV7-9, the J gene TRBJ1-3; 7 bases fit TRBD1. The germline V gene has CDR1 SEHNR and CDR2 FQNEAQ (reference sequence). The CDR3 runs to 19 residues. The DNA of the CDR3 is TGTGCCGGCAGACGCGGGACAGCTTACCAGACAAGCTCTGGAAACACCATATATTTT. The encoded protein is CAGRRGTAYQTSSGNTIYF.

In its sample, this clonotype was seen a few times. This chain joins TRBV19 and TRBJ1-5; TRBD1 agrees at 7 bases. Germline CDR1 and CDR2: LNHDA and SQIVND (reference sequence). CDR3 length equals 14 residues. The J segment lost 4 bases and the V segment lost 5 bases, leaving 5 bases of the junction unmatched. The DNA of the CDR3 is TGTGCCAGTAGTCTGACAGGGCTAAATCAGCCCCAGCATTTT. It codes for CASSLTGLNQPQHF.

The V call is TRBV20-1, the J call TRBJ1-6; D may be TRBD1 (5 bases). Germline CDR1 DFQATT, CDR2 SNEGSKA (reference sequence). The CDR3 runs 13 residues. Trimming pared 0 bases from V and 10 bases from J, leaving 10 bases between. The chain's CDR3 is CSARDQGDSPLHF. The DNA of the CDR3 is TGCAGTGCTAGAGATCAGGGAGACTCACCCCTCCACTTT.

The CDR3 region is CASSREHDQPQHF. In DNA, the CDR3 is TGTGCCAGCAGCCGCGAACACGATCAGCCCCAGCATTTT. The rearrangement uses TRBV7-3 and TRBJ1-5; D gene ambiguous. Trimming pared 5 bases from V and 5 bases from J, leaving 10 bases between. The CDR3 loop spans 13 amino acids. Germline V gene lookup returns CDR1 SGHTA and CDR2 FQGTGA.

The CDR3 sequence: CASSQARLDNEQFF. CDR3 sequence (DNA): TGCGCCAGCAGCCAAGCCCGGCTAGACAATGAGCAGTTCTTC. This rearrangement joins TRBV4-1 to TRBJ2-1; D is unresolved. There are 14 residues in the CDR3. Germline CDR1 MGHRA, CDR2 YSYEKL. The germline V and J ends were trimmed by 1 base and 5 bases, with 9 bases remaining between them.

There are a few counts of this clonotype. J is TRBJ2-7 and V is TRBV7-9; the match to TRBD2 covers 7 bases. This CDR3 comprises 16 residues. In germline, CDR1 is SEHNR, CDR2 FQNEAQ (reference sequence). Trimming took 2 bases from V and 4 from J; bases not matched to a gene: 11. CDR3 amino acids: CASSLSKASGGYEQYF. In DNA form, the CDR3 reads TGTGCCAGCAGCTTATCGAAGGCTAGCGGAGGGTACGAGCAGTACTTC.

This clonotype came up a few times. The CDR3 DNA reads as TGCAGTGCTAGTGGGTTAGCCGCCGGGGAGCTGTTTTTT. Translated: CSASGLAAGELFF. The chain joins TRBV20-1 to TRBJ2-2; no clear D gene. The CDR3 consists of 13 residues. Trimming removed 3 bases at V and 6 bases at J, with 11 bases between. CDR1 is DFQATT and CDR2 is SNEGSKA in the germline V gene (reference sequence).

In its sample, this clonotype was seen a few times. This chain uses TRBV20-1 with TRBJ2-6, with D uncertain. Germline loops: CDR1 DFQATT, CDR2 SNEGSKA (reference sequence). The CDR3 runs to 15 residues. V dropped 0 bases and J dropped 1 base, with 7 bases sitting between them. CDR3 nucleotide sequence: TGCAGTGCTAGAGATGCAGGTTCTGGGGCCAACGTCCTGACTTTC. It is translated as CSARDAGSGANVLTF.

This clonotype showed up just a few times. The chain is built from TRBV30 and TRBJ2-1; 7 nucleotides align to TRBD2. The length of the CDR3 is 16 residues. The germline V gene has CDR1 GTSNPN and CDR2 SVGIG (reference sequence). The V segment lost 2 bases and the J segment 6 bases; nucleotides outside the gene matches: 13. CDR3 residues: CAWSPRGLVGSNEQFF. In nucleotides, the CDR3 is TGTGCCTGGAGTCCTAGAGGACTAGTAGGGTCCAATGAGCAGTTCTTC.

The CDR3 DNA reads TGCGCCAGCAGCTTGGAACCGCTCGGGTACGAGCAGTACTTC. It specifies CASSLEPLGYEQYF. The rearrangement uses TRBV5-1 and TRBJ2-7; no reliable D call. Germline-derived CDR1 and CDR2 are SGHRS and YFSETQ. Trimming took 0 bases from V and 4 from J, leaving 11 bases between them. The CDR3 is 14 residues long.

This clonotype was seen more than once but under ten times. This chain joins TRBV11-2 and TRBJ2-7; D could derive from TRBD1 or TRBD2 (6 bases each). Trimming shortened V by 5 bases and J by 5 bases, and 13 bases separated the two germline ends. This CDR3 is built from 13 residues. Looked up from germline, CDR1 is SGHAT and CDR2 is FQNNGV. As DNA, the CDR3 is TGTGCCAGCAGCGGGGGGAAGGGGGACGAGCAGTACTTC. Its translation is CASSGGKGDEQYF. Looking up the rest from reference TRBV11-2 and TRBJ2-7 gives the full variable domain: EAGVAQSPRYKIIEKRQSVAFWCNPISGHATLYWYQQILGQGPKLLIQFQNNGVVDDSQLPKDRFSAERLKGVDSTLKIQPAKLEDSAVYLCASSGGKGDEQYFGPGTRLTVT.

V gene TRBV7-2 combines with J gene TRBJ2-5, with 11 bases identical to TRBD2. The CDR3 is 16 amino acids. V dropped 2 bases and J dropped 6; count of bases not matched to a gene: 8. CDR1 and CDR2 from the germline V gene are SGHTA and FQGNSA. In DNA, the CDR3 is TGTGCCAGCAGCTTAAATAGCGGGAGGGCCGTTCAGACCCAGTACTTC. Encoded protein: CASSLNSGRAVQTQYF.

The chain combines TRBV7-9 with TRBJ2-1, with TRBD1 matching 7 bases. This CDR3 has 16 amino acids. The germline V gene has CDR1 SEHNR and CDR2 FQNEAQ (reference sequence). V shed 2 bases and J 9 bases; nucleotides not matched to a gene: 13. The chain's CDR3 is CASSLPRNNRGGEQFF. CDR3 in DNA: TGTGCCAGCAGCTTACCCCGTAATAACAGGGGCGGTGAGCAGTTCTTC.

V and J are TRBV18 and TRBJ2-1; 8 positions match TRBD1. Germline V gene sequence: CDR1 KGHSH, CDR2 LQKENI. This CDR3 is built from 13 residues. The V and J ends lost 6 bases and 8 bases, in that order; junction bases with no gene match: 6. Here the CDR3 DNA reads TGTGCCAGCTCTCCGGGACAGGTTTATGAGCAGTTCTTC. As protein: CASSPGQVYEQFF. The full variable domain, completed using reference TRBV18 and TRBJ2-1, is NAGVMQNPRHLVRRRGQEARLRCSPMKGHSHVYWYRQLPEEGLKFMVYLQKENIIDESGMPKERFSAEFPKEGPSILRIQQVVRGDSAAYFCASSPGQVYEQFFGPGTRLTVL.

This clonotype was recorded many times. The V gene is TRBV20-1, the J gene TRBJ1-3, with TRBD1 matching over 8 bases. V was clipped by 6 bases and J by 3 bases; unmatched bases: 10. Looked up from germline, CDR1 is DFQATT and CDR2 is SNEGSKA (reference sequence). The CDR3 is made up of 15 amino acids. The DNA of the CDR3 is TGCAGTGCCATTAGGACAGGGACGAGTGGAAACACCATATATTTT. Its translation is CSAIRTGTSGNTIYF.

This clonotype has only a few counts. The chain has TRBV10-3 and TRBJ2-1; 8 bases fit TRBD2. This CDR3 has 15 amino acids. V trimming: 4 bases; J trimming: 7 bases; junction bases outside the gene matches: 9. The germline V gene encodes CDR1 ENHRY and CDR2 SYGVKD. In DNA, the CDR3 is TGTGCCATCAGTGTAAAAGCGGGAGAGGGAAATGAGCAGTTCTTC. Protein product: CAISVKAGEGNEQFF.

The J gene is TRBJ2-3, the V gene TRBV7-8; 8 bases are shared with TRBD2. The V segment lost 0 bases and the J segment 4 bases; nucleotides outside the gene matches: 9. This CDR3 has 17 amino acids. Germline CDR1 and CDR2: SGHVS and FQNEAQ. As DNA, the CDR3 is TGTGCCAGCAGCTTAGCGCAGGCGGGAGGAGGGGCAGATACGCAGTATTTT. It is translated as CASSLAQAGGGADTQYF.

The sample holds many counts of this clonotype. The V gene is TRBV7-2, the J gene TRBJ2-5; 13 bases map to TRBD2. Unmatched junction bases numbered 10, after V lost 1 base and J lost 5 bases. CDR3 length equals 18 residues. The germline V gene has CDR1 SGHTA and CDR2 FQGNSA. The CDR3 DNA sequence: TGTGCCAGCAGCTTAGATGGACTAGCGGGAGAAGGGGTTGAGACCCAGTACTTC. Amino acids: CASSLDGLAGEGVETQYF.

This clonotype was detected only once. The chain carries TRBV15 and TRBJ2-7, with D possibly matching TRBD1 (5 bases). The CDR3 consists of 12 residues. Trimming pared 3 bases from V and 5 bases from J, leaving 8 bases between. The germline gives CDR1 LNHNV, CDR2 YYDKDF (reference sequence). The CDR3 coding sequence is TGTGCCACCAGCAGCAGGGCCCACGAGCAGTACTTC. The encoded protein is CATSSRAHEQYF.

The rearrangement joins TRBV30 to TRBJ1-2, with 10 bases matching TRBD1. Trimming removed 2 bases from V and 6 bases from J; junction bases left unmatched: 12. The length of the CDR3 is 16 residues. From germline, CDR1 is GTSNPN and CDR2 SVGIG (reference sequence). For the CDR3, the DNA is TGTGCCTGGAGTCACACTCCCTCCGGGACAGGGGATGGCTACACCTTC. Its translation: CAWSHTPSGTGDGYTF.

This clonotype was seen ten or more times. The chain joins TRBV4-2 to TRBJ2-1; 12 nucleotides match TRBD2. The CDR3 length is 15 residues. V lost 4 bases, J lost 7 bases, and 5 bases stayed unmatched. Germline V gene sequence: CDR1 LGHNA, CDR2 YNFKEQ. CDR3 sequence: CASSPGLAGRNEQFF. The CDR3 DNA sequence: TGTGCCAGCAGCCCGGGACTAGCGGGTCGAAATGAGCAGTTCTTC.

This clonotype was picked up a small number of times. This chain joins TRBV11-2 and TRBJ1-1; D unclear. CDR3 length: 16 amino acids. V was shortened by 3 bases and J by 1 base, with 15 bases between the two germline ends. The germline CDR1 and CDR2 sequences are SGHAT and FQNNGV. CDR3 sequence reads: CASSFSVRAGNTEAFF. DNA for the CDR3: TGTGCCAGCAGCTTCTCGGTCCGGGCGGGGAACACTGAAGCTTTCTTT. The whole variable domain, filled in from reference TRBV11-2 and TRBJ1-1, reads EAGVAQSPRYKIIEKRQSVAFWCNPISGHATLYWYQQILGQGPKLLIQFQNNGVVDDSQLPKDRFSAERLKGVDSTLKIQPAKLEDSAVYLCASSFSVRAGNTEAFFGQGTRLTVV.

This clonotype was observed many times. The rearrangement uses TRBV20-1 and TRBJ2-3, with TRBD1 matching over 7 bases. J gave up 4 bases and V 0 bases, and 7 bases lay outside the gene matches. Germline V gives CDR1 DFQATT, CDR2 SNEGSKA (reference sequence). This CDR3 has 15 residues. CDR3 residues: CSARDLQGSPDTQYF. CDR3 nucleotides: TGCAGTGCTAGAGATCTACAGGGGAGTCCAGATACGCAGTATTTT.

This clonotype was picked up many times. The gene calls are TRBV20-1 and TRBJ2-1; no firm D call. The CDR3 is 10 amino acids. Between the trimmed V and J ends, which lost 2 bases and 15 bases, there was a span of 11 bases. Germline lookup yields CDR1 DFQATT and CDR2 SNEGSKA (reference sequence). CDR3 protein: CSARIGVRFF. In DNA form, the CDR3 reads TGCAGTGCTAGAATTGGGGTGCGGTTCTTC.